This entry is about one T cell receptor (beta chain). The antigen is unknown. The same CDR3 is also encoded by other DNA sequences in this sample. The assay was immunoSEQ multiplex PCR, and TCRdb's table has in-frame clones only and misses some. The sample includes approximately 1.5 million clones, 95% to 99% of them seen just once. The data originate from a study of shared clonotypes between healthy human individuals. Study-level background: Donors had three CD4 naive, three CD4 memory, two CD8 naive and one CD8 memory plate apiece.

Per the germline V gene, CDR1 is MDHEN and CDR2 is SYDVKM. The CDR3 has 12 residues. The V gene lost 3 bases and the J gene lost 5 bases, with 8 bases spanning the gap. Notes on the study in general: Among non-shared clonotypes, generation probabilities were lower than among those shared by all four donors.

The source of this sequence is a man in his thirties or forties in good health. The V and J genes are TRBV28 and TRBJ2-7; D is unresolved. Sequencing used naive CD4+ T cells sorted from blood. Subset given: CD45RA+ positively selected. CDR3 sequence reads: CASSFRPNEQYF. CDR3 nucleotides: TGTGCCAGCAGTTTCCGGCCTAACGAGCAGTACTTC.